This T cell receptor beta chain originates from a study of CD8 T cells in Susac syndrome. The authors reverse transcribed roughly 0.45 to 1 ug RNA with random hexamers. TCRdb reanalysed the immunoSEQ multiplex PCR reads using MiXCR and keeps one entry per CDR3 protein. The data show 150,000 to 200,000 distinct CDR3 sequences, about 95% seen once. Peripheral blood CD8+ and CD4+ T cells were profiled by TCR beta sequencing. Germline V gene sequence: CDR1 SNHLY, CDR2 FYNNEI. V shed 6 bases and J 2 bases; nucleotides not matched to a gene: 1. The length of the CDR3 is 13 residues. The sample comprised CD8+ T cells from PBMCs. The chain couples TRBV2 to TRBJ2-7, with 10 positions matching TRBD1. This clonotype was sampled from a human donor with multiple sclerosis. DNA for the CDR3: TGTGCCAGCAGGGGACAGGGGCCCTACGAGCAGTACTTC. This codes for CASRGQGPYEQYF. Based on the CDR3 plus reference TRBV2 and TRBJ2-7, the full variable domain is EPEVTQTPSHQVTQMGQEVILRCVPISNHLYFYWYRQILGQKVEFLVSFYNNEISEKSEIFDDQFSVERPDGSNFTLKIRSTKLEDSAMYFCASRGQGPYEQYFGPGTRLTVT.